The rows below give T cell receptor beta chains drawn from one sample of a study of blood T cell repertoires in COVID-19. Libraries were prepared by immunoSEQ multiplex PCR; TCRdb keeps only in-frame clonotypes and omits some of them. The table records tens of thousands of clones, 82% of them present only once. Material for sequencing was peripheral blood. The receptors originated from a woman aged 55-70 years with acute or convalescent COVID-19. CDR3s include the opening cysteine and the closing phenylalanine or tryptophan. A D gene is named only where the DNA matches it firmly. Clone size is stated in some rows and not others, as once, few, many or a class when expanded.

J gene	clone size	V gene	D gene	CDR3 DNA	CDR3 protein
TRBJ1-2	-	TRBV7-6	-	TGTGCCAGCAGCCCGGGACTGCGAGGGGGCTACACCTTC	CASSPGLRGGYTF
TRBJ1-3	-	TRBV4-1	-	TGCGCCAGCAGCCAAGATGGAGCCCCGAGCTCTGGAAACACCATATATTTT	CASSQDGAPSSGNTIYF
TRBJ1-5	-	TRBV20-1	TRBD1	TGCAGTGCTAGTCCAGGGGGCAACAATCAGCCCCAGCATTTT	CSASPGGNNQPQHF
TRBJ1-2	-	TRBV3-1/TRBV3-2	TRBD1	TGTGCCAGACGATACAGGGGACTCGACTATGGCTACACCTTC	CARRYRGLDYGYTF
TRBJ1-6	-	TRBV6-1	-	TGTGCCAGCAGTGAACAGGGATATAATTCACCCCTCCACTTT	CASSEQGYNSPLHF
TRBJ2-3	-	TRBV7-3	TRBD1	TGTGCCAGCAGCTCAACAGGGGGACCTACGCAGTATTTT	CASSSTGGPTQYF
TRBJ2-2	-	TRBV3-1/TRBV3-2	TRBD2	TGTGCCAGCAGTCTTCGGACTAGCGGGGGATCCGGGGAGCTGTTTTTT	CASSLRTSGGSGELFF
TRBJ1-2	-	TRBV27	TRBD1	TGTGCCAGCAGTTTACCGACAGGGCGCGGCTACACCTTC	CASSLPTGRGYTF
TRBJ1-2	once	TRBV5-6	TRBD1	TGTGCCAGCAGCTTGACAGGGGTAGACTATGGCTACACCTTC	CASSLTGVDYGYTF
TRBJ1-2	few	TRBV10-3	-	TGTGCCATCAGTGAGATTGGGGCAGGGTCGACCTATGGCTACACCTTC	CAISEIGAGSTYGYTF
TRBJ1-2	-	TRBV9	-	TGTGCCAGCAGCCCCTCGACAGGCTATGGCTACACCTTC	CASSPSTGYGYTF
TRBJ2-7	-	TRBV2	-	TGTGCCAGCAACAGGGCCCTTTACTACGAGCAGTACTTC	CASNRALYYEQYF
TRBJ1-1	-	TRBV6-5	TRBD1	TGTGCCAGCAAGGGACTCGGGACAGGGGGCGAAGGGACTTTCTTT	CASKGLGTGGEGTFF
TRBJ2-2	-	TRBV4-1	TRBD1	TGCGCCAGCAGCCAAGTAACGGGGGCAGGGGGCATGAGCGGGGAGCTGTTTTTT	CASSQVTGAGGMSGELFF
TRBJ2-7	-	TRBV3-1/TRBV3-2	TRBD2	TGTGCCAGCAGCCAAGATCGACTAGCGGGACTTCAAGAGCAGTACTTC	CASSQDRLAGLQEQYF
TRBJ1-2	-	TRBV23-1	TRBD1	TGCGCCAGCAGTCAAACCGACAGGGGCTATGGCTACACCTTC	CASSQTDRGYGYTF
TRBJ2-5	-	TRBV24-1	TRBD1	TGTGCCACCAGTGATCGACAGGGTAACGGGATGTACCAAGAGACCCAGTACTTC	CATSDRQGNGMYQETQYF
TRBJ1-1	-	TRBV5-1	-	TGCGCCAGCAGCTTTTCTTCAGGGGCCAACACTGAAGCTTTCTTT	CASSFSSGANTEAFF
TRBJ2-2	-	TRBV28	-	TGTGCCAGCAGTGCCAGGGTTATGAACACCGGGGAGCTGTTTTTT	CASSARVMNTGELFF
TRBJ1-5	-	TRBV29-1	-	TGCAGCGTTGGGTCAGGGATGGGCAATCAGCCCCAGCATTTT	CSVGSGMGNQPQHF
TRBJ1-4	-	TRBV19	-	TGTGCCAGTAGTATCGGACAGCTCTTTGCAACTAATGAAAAACTGTTTTTT	CASSIGQLFATNEKLFF
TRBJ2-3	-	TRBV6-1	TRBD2	TGTGCCAGCAGTGACGTCGCGGGGGGTGACACAGATACGCAGTATTTT	CASSDVAGGDTDTQYF
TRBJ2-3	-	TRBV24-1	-	TGTGCCACCAGCCCGGGACTCCCAGATACGCAGTATTTT	CATSPGLPDTQYF
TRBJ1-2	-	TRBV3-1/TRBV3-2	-	TGTGCCAGCAGCCAAGAAGGAGGTGGATGGAATGGCTACACCTTC	CASSQEGGGWNGYTF
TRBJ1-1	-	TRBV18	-	TGTGCCAGCTCACCACCGGTAGTGAGTCAGAACACTGAAGCTTTCTTT	CASSPPVVSQNTEAFF
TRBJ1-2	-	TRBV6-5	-	TGTGCCAGCAGTTACCCGGGATTCTATGGCTACACCTTC	CASSYPGFYGYTF
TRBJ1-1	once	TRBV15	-	TGTGCCACCAGCAGAGAACGGTACACTGAAGCTTTCTTT	CATSRERYTEAFF
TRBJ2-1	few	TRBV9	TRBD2	TGTGCCAGCAGCGTAACGGGACTAGCGGGGACTAGCTCCTACAATGAGCAGTTCTTC	CASSVTGLAGTSSYNEQFF
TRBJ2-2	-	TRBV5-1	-	TGCGCCAGCAGCTTGGTTGTATCCGGGGAGCTGTTTTTT	CASSLVVSGELFF
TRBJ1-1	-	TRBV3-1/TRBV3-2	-	TGTGCCAGCAGCCAAGCGACAGGAGAGAACACTGAAGCTTTCTTT	CASSQATGENTEAFF
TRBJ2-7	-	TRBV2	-	TGTGCCAGCAGTGACACAGGCTACGAGCAGTACTTC	CASSDTGYEQYF
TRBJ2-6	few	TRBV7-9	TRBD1	TGTGCCAGCAGCCCCGTGATAGGGACAGGGGTAACTGGGGCCAACGTCCTGACTTTC	CASSPVIGTGVTGANVLTF
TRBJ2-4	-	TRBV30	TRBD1	TGTGCCTGGGGGACAGAGAGAGCCAAAAACATTCAGTACTTC	CAWGTERAKNIQYF
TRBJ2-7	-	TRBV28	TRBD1	TGTGCCAGCAGTTTTTTCACAGGGGGCCTCAAGGAGCAGTACTTC	CASSFFTGGLKEQYF
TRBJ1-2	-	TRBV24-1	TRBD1	TGTGCCACCAGTCCAGGGGGCTATGGCTACACCTTC	CATSPGGYGYTF
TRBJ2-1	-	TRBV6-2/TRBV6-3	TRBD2	TGTGCCAGCAGTTACTCTGGGACTAGCGGTGAGCAGTTCTTC	CASSYSGTSGEQFF
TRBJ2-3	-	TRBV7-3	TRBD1	TGTGCCAGCAGCTCACGATCCGGGACAGGGACTAATACGCAGTATTTT	CASSSRSGTGTNTQYF
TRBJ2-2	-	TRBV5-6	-	TGTGCCAGCAGCTTCCGGGACAAATATACCGGGGAGCTGTTTTTT	CASSFRDKYTGELFF
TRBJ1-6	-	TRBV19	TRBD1	TGTGCCAGTACCTCCTTAGGGACAGGGGGTAATTCACCCCTCCACTTT	CASTSLGTGGNSPLHF
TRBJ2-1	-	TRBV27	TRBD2	TGTGCCAGCAGACGGGGGGGCTCCTACAATGAGCAGTTCTTC	CASRRGGSYNEQFF
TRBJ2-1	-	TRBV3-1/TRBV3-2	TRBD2	TGTGCCAGCAGGCCTCTTTTAGCGGGAGGCCACAATGAGCAGTTCTTC	CASRPLLAGGHNEQFF